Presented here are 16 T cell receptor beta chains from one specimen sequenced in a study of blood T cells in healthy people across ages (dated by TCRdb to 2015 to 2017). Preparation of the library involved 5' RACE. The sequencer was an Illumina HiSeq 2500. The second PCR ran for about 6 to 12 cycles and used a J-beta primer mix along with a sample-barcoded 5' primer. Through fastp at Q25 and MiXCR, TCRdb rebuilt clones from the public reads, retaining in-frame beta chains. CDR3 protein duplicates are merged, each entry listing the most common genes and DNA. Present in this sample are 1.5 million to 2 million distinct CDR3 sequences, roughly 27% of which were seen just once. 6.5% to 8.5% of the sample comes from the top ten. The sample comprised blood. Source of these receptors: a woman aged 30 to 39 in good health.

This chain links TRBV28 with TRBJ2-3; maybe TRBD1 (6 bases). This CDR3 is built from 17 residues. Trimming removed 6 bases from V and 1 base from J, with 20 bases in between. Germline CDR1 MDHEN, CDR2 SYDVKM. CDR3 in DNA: TGTGCCAGCAGCTTCCACCTTGGGGGCCCGGGCACAGATACGCAGTATTTT. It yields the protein CASSFHLGGPGTDTQYF.

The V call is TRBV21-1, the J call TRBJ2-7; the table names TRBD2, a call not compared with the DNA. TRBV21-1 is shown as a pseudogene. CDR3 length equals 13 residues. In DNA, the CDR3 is TGTGCCAGGAGCAGCGGGAGAAGGAGCGAGCAGTACTTC. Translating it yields CARSSGRRSEQYF.

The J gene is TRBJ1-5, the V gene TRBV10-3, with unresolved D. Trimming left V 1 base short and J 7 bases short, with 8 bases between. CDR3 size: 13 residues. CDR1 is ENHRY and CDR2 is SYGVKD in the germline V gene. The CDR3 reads CAISEYEAQPQHF. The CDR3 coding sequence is TGTGCCATCAGTGAGTACGAGGCCCAGCCCCAGCATTTT.

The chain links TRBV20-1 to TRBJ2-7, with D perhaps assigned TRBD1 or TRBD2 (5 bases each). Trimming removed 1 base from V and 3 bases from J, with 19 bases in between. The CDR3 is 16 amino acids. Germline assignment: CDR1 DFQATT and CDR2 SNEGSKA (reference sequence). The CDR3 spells CSARGQRGVEVYEQYF. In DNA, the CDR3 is TGCAGTGCTAGAGGGCAAAGAGGGGTGGAAGTCTACGAGCAGTACTTC.

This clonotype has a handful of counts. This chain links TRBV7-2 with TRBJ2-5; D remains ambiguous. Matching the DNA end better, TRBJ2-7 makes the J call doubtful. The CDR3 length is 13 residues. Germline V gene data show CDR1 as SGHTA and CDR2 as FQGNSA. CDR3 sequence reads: CASSLLPRYEQYF. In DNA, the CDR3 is TGTGCCAGCAGCTTACTACCCCGCTACGAGCAGTACTTC.

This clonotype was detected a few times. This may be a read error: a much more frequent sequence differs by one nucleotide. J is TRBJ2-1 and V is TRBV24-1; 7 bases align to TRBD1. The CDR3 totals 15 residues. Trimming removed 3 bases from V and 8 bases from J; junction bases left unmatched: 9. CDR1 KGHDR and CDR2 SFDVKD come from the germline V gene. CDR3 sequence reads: CATSDATGMYDEQFF. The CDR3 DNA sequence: TGTGCCACCAGTGATGCGACAGGGATGTACGATGAGCAGTTCTTC.

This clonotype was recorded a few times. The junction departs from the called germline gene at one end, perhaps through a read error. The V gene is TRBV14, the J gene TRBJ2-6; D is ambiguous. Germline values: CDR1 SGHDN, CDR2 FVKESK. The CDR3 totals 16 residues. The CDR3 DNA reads TGTGCCAGCATCCAAGTGGTCCGCCGGGGGGCCAACGTCCTGACTTTC. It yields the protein CASIQVVRRGANVLTF.

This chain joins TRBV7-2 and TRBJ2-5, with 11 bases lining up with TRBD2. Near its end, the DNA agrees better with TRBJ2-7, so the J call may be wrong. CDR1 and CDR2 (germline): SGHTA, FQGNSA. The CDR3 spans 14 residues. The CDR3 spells CASSSGLAGCEQYF. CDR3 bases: TGTGCCAGCAGCTCCGGACTAGCGGGCTGCGAGCAGTACTTC.

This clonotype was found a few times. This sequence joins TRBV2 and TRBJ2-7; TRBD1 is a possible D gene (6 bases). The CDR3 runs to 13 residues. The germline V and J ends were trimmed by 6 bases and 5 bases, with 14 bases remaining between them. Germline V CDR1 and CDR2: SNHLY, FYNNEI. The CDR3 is CASRPDSPDEQYF. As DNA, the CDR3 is TGTGCCAGCAGACCGGACAGTCCCGACGAGCAGTACTTC.

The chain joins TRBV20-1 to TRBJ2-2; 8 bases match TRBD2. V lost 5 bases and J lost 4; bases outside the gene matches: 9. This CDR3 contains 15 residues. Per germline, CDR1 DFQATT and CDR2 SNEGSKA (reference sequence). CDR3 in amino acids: CSAANRLAPTGELFF. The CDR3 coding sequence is TGCAGTGCTGCGAACAGACTAGCGCCCACCGGGGAGCTGTTTTTT.

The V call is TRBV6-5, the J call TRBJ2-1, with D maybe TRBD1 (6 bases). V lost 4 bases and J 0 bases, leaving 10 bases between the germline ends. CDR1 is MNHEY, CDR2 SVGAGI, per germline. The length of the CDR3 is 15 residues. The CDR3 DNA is TGTGCCAGCAGTTGCCGGACAGTCTCCTACAATGAGCAGTTCTTC. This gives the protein CASSCRTVSYNEQFF.

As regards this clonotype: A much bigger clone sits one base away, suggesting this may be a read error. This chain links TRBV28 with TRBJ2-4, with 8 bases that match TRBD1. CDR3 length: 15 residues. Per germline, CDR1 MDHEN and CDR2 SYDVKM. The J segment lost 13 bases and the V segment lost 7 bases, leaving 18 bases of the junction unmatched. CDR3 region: CASTLGQGIAYVQYF. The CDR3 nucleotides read TGTGCCAGCACTCTAGGACAGGGTATAGCCTACGTGCAGTACTTC.

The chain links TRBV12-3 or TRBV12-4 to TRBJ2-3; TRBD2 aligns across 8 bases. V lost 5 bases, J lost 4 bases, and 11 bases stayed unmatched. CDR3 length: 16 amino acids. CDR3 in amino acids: CASSRGAGGFPDTQYF. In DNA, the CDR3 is TGTGCCAGCAGTCGGGGGGCGGGAGGATTCCCAGATACGCAGTATTTT.

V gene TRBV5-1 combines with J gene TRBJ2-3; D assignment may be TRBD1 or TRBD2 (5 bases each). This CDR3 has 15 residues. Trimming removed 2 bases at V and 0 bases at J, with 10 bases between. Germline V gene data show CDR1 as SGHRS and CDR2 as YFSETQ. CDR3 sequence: CASSFPEGSTDTQYF. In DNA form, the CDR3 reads TGCGCCAGCAGCTTTCCTGAGGGGAGCACAGATACGCAGTATTTT. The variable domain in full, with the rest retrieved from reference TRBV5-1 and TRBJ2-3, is KAGVTQTPRYLIKTRGQQVTLSCSPISGHRSVSWYQQTPGQGLQFLFEYFSETQRNKGNFPGRFSGRQFSNSRSEMNVSTLELGDSALYLCASSFPEGSTDTQYFGPGTRLTVL.

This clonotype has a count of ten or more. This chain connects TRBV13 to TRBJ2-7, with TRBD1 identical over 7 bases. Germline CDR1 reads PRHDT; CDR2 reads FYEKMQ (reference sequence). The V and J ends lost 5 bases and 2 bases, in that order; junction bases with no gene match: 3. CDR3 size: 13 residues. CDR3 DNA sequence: TGTGCCAGCAGCACGGGACAGACCTACGAGCAGTACTTC. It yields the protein CASSTGQTYEQYF.

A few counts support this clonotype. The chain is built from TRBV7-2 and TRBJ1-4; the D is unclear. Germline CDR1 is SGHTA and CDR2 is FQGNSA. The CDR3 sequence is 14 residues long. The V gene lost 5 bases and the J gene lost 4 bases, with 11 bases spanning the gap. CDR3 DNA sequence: TGTGCCAGCAGCCCTTCCGGAGTTAATGAAAAACTGTTTTTT. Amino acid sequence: CASSPSGVNEKLFF.